The clone carrying this T cell receptor (beta chain) was picked up a small number of times. These data come from a study of blood T cell repertoires in COVID-19. Sequencing used immunoSEQ multiplex PCR; TCRdb keeps in-frame clones, though not all of them. The sample shows roughly 220,000 clones, around 83% of them seen only once. Enrolled during active infection, Seattle patients were then followed longitudinally. The CDR3 is 13 amino acids. V shed 7 bases and J 3 bases; nucleotides not matched to a gene: 7. The germline CDR1 and CDR2 sequences are GTSNPN and SVGIG (reference sequence). The sequencing input was peripheral blood. The V and J genes are TRBV30 and TRBJ2-3; 7 bases line up with TRBD2. The origin of this receptor is a woman aged 45-65 years with COVID-19, enrolled during active disease. Here the CDR3 reads CASNGGGTDTQYF. In nucleotides, the CDR3 is TGTGCCTCAAATGGGGGGGGGACAGATACGCAGTATTTT. The whole variable domain, filled in from reference TRBV30 and TRBJ2-3, reads SQTIHQWPATLVQPVGSPLSLECTVEGTSNPNLYWYRQAAGRGLQLLFYSVGIGQISSEVPQNLSASRPQDRQFILSSKKLLLSDSGFYLCASNGGGTDTQYFGPGTRLTVL.